This T cell receptor (beta chain) was captured by sequencing in a study of blood T cell repertoires in COVID-19. Looking at the study overall: The study drew acute and convalescent COVID-19 samples from the United States, Italy and Spain. From T cells, B-cell-depleted T cells, or PBMCs came the material, which was cDNA or gDNA.

This CDR3 has 12 amino acids. Trimming removed 5 bases at V and 5 bases at J, with 9 bases between. CDR1 and CDR2 (germline): MNHEY, SVGEGT. Produced via immunoSEQ multiplex PCR; TCRdb's table is partial and in-frame only. The sample has 200,000 to 250,000 clones; roughly 80% are singletons. The sequence was collected from a woman of 80 years or more with active or convalescent COVID-19. The sample was peripheral blood. The rearrangement links TRBV6-2 or TRBV6-3 to TRBJ1-2, with unresolved D. The CDR3 coding sequence is TGTGCCAGCAGTAATAACGCGTATGGCTACACCTTC. Its translation: CASSNNAYGYTF.